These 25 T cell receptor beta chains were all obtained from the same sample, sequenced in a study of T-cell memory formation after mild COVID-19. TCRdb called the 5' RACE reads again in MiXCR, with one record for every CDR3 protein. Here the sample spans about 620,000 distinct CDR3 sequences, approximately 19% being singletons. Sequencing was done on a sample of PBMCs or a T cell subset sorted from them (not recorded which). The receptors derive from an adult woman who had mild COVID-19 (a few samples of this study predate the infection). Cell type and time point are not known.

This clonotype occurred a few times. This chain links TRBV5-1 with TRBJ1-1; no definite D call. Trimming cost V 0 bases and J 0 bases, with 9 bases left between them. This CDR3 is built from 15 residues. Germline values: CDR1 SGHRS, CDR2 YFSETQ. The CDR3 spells CASSLEVRLNTEAFF. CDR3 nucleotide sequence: TGCGCCAGCAGCTTGGAGGTCAGGCTGAACACTGAAGCTTTCTTT.

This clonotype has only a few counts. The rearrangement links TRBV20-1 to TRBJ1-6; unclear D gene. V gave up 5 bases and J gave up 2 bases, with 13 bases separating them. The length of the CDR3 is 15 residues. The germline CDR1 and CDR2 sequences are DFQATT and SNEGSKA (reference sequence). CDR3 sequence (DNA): TGCAGTGCTTCCGTGGGCAGCCCCTATAATTCACCCCTCCACTTT. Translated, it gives CSASVGSPYNSPLHF.

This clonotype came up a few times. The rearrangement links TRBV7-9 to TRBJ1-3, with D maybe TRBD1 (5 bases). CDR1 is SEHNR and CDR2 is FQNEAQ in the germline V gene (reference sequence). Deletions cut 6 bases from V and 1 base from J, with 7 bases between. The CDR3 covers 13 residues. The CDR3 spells CASRSGSGNTIYF. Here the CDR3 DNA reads TGTGCCAGCAGGTCAGGGTCTGGAAACACCATATATTTT.

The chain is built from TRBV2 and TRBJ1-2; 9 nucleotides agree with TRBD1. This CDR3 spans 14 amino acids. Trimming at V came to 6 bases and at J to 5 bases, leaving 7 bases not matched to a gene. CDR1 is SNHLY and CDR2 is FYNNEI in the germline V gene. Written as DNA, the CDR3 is TGTGCCAGCAGCGACACAGGGGGCGGATATGGCTACACCTTC. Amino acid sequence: CASSDTGGGYGYTF.

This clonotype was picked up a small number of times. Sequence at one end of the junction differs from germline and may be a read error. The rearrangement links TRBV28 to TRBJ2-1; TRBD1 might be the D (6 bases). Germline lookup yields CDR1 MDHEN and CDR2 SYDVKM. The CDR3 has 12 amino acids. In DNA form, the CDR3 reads TGTGCCAGCAGTCCTCCAGGGGATGCTTTGCTCTTC. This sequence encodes CASSPPGDALLF.

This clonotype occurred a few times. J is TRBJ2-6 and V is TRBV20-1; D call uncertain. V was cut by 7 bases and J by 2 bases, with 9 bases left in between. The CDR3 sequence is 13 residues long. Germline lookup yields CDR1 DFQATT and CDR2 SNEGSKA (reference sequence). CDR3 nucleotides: TGCAGTGTATCCGTCCCTGGGGCCAACGTCCTGACTTTC. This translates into CSVSVPGANVLTF.

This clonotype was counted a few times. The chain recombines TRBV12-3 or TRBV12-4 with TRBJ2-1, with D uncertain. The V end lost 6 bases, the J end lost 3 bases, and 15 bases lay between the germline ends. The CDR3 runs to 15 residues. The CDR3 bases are TGTGCCAGCAGCCCGGTTGGTACCCTCTACAATGAGCAGTTCTTC. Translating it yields CASSPVGTLYNEQFF.

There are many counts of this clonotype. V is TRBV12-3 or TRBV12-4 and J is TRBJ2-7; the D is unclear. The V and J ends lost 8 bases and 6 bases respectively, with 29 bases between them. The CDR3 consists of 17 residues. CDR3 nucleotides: TGTGCCAGCGGCTCCTCCCTTTTGACTCGGACCCTAGGCGAGCAGTACTTC. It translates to CASGSSLLTRTLGEQYF.

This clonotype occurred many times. The CDR3 loop is CASSLASSGNTGELFF. In nucleotides, the CDR3 is TGCGCCAGCAGCTTGGCAAGCAGTGGGAACACCGGGGAGCTGTTTTTT. The genes are TRBV5-1 and TRBJ2-2; D gene uncertain. Germline V gives CDR1 SGHRS, CDR2 YFSETQ. Trimming shortened V by 0 bases and J by 1 base, and 10 bases separated the two germline ends. The CDR3 sequence is 16 residues long.

Here the CDR3 reads CASSLQGVTGELFF. For the CDR3, the DNA is TGCGCCAGCAGCTTACAGGGGGTCACCGGGGAGCTGTTTTTT. This chain uses TRBV5-1 with TRBJ2-2; 8 bases agree with TRBD1. CDR1 and CDR2 (germline): SGHRS, YFSETQ. V trimming: 2 bases; J trimming: 4 bases; junction bases outside the gene matches: 1. This CDR3 has 14 residues.

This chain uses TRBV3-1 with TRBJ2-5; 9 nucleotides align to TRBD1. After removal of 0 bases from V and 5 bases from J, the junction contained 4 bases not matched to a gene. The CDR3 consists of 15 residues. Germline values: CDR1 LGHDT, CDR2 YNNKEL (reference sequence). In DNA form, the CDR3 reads TGTGCCAGCAGCCAAGAGGACAGGGGCCCGGAGACCCAGTACTTC. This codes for CASSQEDRGPETQYF.

Here the CDR3 reads CAITRGSNYGYTF. The CDR3 DNA sequence: TGTGCCATCACGAGGGGGAGTAACTATGGCTACACCTTC. The chain recombines TRBV6-1 with TRBJ1-2, with a tentative D call TRBD1 (6 bases). Germline CDR1 MNHNS, CDR2 SASEGT. This CDR3 spans 13 amino acids. Trimming pared 10 bases from V and 1 base from J, leaving 13 bases between.

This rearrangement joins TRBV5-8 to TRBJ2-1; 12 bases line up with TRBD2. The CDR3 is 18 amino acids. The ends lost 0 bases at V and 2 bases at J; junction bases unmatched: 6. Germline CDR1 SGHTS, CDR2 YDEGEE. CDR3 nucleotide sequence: TGTGCCAGCAGCTTGGTACTCTCTAGCGGGAGGGCCTACAATGAGCAGTTCTTC. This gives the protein CASSLVLSSGRAYNEQFF.

The CDR3 reads CASRDSYSGNTIYF. The CDR3 nucleotides are TGTGCCAGCAGGGACAGCTACTCTGGAAACACCATATATTTT. The chain is built from TRBV27 and TRBJ1-3, with TRBD1 as a possible D gene (6 bases). The V and J ends lost 6 bases and 0 bases respectively, with 9 bases between them. Looked up from germline, CDR1 is MNHEY and CDR2 is SMNVEV (reference sequence). There are 14 residues in the CDR3.

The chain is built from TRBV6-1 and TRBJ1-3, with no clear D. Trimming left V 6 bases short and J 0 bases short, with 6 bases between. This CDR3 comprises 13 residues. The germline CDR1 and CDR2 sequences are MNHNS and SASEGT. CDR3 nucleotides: TGTGCCAGCAGACCCAGCTCTGGAAACACCATATATTTT. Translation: CASRPSSGNTIYF.

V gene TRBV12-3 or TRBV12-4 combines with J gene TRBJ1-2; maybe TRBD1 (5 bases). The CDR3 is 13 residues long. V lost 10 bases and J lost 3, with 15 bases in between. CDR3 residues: CATRGEGYYGYTF. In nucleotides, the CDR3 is TGTGCCACCCGAGGGGAGGGTTACTATGGCTACACCTTC.

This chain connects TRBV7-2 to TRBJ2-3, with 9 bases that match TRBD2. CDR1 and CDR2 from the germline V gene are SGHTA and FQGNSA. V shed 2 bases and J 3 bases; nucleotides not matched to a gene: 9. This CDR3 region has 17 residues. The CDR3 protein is CASSLPLGSGRTDTQYF. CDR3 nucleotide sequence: TGTGCCAGCAGCTTACCCCTCGGGAGCGGGAGGACAGATACGCAGTATTTT. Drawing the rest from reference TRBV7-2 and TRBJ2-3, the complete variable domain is GAGVSQSPSNKVTEKGKDVELRCDPISGHTALYWYRQSLGQGLEFLIYFQGNSAPDKSGLPSDRFSAERTGGSVSTLTIQRTQQEDSAVYLCASSLPLGSGRTDTQYFGPGTRLTVL.

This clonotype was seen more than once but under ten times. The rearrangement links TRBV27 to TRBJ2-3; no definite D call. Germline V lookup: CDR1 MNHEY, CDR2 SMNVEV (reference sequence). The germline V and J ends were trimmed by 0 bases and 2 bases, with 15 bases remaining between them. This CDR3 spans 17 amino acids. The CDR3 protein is CASSLSTLTALTDTQYF. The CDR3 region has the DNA TGTGCCAGCAGTTTATCGACCTTAACAGCCCTCACAGATACGCAGTATTTT.

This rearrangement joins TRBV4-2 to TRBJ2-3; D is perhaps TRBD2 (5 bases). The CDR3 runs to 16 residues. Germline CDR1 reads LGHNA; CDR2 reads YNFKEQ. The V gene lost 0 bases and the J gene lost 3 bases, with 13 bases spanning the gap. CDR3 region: CASSQDRGMGTDTQYF. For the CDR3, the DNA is TGTGCCAGCAGCCAAGATCGGGGAATGGGGACAGATACGCAGTATTTT.

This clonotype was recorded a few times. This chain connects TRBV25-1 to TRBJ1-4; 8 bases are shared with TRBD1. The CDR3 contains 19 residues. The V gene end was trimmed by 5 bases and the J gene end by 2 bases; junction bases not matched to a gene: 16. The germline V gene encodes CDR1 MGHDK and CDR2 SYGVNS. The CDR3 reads CASSLADREVGTTNEKLFF. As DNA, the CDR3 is TGTGCCAGCAGTTTGGCGGACAGGGAAGTCGGTACGACTAATGAAAAACTGTTTTTT.

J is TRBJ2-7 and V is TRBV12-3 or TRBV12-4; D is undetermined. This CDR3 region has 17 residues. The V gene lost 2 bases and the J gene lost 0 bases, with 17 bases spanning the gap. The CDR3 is CASSLFGVSISSYEQYF. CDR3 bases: TGTGCCAGCAGTTTATTCGGAGTCTCTATAAGCTCCTACGAGCAGTACTTC.

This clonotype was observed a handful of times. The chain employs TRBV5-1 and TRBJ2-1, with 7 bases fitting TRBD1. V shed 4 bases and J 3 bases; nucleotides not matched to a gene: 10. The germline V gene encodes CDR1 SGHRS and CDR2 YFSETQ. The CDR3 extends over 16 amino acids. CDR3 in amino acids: CASSGWAGGYYNEQFF. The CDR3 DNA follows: TGCGCCAGCAGCGGGTGGGCAGGGGGTTACTACAATGAGCAGTTCTTC.

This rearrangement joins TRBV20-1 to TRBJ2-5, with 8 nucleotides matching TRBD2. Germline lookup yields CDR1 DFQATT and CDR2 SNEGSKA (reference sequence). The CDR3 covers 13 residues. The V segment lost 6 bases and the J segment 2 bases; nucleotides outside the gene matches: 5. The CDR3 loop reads CSAPTGGQETQYF. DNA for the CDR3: TGCAGTGCGCCTACGGGGGGGCAAGAGACCCAGTACTTC.

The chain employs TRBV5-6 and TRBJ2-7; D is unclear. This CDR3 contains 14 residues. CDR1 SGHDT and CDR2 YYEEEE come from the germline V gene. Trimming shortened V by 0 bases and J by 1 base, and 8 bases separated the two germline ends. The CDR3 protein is CASSLGRRSYEQYF. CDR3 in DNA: TGTGCCAGCAGCTTGGGGCGCAGATCCTACGAGCAGTACTTC.

CDR3 DNA: TGTGCCAGCAGTTTATCGGGACAGGGAGGGAACACTGAAGCTTTCTTT. The encoded protein is CASSLSGQGGNTEAFF. V is TRBV27 and J is TRBJ1-1; 9 positions agree with TRBD1. Germline V gene sequence: CDR1 MNHEY, CDR2 SMNVEV (reference sequence). The V gene end was trimmed by 0 bases and the J gene end by 1 base; junction bases not matched to a gene: 3. The CDR3 loop spans 16 amino acids.